This T cell receptor (beta chain) was sequenced for a study of regulatory T cells in long-lasting Graves disease. There are 15 residues in the CDR3. Germline values: CDR1 SNHLY, CDR2 FYNNEI. The ends were cut back, 0 bases at V and 5 bases at J, with 13 bases in the middle. There are a few counts of this clonotype. Time point described: persistent/refractory GD, antithyroid drugs over 5 years with positive TRAb. Generation of the TCR library employed RNA extracted from PBMCs. Building the TCR beta libraries relied on iRepertoire HTBI primers, and CDR3 regions underwent Arm-PCR. TCRdb re-called the multiplex PCR reads through MiXCR, storing one row per CDR3 protein. The sample holds roughly 400,000 distinct CDR3 sequences, less than 25% seen once.

This chain links TRBV2 with TRBJ2-5; no reliable D call. This TCR came from a female donor with Graves disease. The starting material was peripheral blood mononuclear cells (PBMCs), obtained when the disease was refractory, from a patient treated with antithyroid drugs. The CDR3 sequence is CASSEAGSGAETQYF. CDR3 in DNA: TGTGCCAGCAGTGAAGCTGGGTCAGGTGCGGAGACCCAGTACTTC.